The 8 T cell receptor beta chains listed next were all sequenced from one sample in a study of cytomegalovirus exposure and HLA in healthy donors. Vbeta (60) and Jbeta (13) primers were used in the PCR. The assay was immunoSEQ multiplex PCR, and TCRdb's table has in-frame clones only and misses some. Of about 120,000 clones detected, less than 85% appear once; the ten largest clones hold 2.5% to 3%. Source material: PBMCs. These receptors were collected from a man aged 25-45 years in good health and CMV-seronegative.

The rearrangement links TRBV10-2 to TRBJ1-5; 8 nucleotides line up with TRBD1. Germline trimming cut 4 bases from V and 9 bases from J; bases unmatched to any gene: 5. The CDR3 is made up of 13 amino acids. CDR1 and CDR2 from the germline V gene are WSHSY and SAAADI. CDR3 bases: TGCGCCAGCAGTGGCAGGGGGCTTAGGCCCCAGCATTTT. Protein: CASSGRGLRPQHF.

The rearrangement links TRBV5-4 to TRBJ2-7, with 8 positions matching TRBD1. Germline-derived CDR1 and CDR2 are SGHNT and YYREEE (reference sequence). The CDR3 extends over 16 amino acids. V trimming: 2 bases; J trimming: 3 bases; junction bases outside the gene matches: 10. DNA of the CDR3: TGTGCCAGCAGCTTAGGTGTCCCAGGGGGCGGCTACGAGCAGTACTTC. This translates into CASSLGVPGGGYEQYF. Looking up the rest from reference TRBV5-4 and TRBJ2-7 gives the full variable domain: ETGVTQSPTHLIKTRGQQVTLRCSSQSGHNTVSWYQQALGQGPQFIFQYYREEENGRGNFPPRFSGLQFPNYSSELNVNALELDDSALYLCASSLGVPGGGYEQYFGPGTRLTVT.

CDR3 residues: CASSTRLAGEGEQYF. The CDR3 DNA reads as TGTGCCAGCAGCACGAGACTAGCGGGAGAGGGCGAGCAGTACTTC. The rearrangement links TRBV11-2 to TRBJ2-7, with 12 positions matching TRBD2. In germline, CDR1 is SGHAT, CDR2 FQNNGV. The CDR3 consists of 15 residues. Trimming removed 5 bases from V and 6 bases from J; junction bases left unmatched: 8.

The chain links TRBV27 to TRBJ1-1, with D uncertain. Germline loops: CDR1 MNHEY, CDR2 SMNVEV (reference sequence). V was trimmed by 6 bases and J by 1 base, leaving 6 bases between them. The CDR3 length is 12 residues. The CDR3 coding sequence is TGTGCCAGCAGCCGGAGGAACACTGAAGCTTTCTTT. Its translation: CASSRRNTEAFF.

This clone was picked up a small number of times. The gene calls are TRBV5-6 and TRBJ1-5; TRBD1 aligns across 8 bases. This CDR3 spans 17 amino acids. With 2 bases clipped from V and 0 bases from J, the junction kept 7 bases outside the gene matches. Germline V lookup: CDR1 SGHDT, CDR2 YYEEEE. CDR3 amino acids: CASSLGTGDNSNQPQHF. The DNA of the CDR3 is TGTGCCAGCAGCTTAGGGACAGGAGACAATAGCAATCAGCCCCAGCATTTT.

This chain joins TRBV30 and TRBJ1-2; D may be TRBD1 (5 bases). The CDR3 consists of 14 residues. From germline, CDR1 is GTSNPN and CDR2 SVGIG (reference sequence). Deletions cut 4 bases from V and 1 base from J, with 13 bases between. The CDR3, as DNA: TGTGCCTGGATGCAGGACATGAATAACTATGGCTACACCTTC. This translates into CAWMQDMNNYGYTF.

The chain combines TRBV27 with TRBJ1-5, with 7 bases aligning to TRBD1. Germline loops: CDR1 MNHEY, CDR2 SMNVEV (reference sequence). This CDR3 comprises 13 residues. V shed 5 bases and J 6 bases; nucleotides not matched to a gene: 4. CDR3 bases: TGTGCCAGCAGTCCGACAGGGACTCAGCCCCAGCATTTT. Its protein product is CASSPTGTQPQHF.

This chain connects TRBV2 to TRBJ1-5; TRBD1 agrees at 10 bases. Trimming took 3 bases from V and 6 from J; bases not matched to a gene: 8. This CDR3 comprises 16 residues. CDR1 and CDR2 from the germline V gene are SNHLY and FYNNEI. DNA of the CDR3: TGTGCCAGCAGTGATGCGGACAGGGGGATTGGTCAGCCCCAGCATTTT. Residues: CASSDADRGIGQPQHF.